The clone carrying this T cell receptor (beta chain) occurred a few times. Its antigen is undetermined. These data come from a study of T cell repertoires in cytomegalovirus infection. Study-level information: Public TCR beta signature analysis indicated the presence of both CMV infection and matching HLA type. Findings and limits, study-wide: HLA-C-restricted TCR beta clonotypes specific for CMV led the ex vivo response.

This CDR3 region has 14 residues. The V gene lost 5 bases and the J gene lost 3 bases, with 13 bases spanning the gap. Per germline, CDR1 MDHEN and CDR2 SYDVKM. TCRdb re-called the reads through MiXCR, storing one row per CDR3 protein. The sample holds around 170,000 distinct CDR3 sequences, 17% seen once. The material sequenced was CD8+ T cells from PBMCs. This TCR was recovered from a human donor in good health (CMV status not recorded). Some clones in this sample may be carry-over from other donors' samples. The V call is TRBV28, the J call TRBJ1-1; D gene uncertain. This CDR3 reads CASSTYRIYTEAFF. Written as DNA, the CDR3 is TGTGCCAGCAGTACCTACCGAATCTACACTGAAGCTTTCTTT.